This entry is about one TCR beta chain. Its antigen is as yet unknown. The protocol was immunoSEQ multiplex PCR, while the TCRdb copy is restricted to in-frame clones and leaves out a portion. The top ten hold over 12% of the sample, which has hundreds of thousands of clones, around four fifths seen once. This entry comes from a study of cytomegalovirus exposure and HLA in healthy donors. Study-wide background: The approximately 610 first-cohort repertoires shared a platform with the 110 or so validation repertoires, as reported in a later analysis.

Study-wide findings and caveats: In vitro checks showed that a few CMV-associated chains really do target CMV antigens. Rarity marked most TCR sequences, yet some public TCRs occurred in many donors. According to a subsequent analysis, TCR clusters identified in the first cohort showed a tendency to co-occur across the approximately 120 validation repertoires.

V shed 7 bases, J shed 4 bases, and the junction held 5 bases outside the gene matches. The CDR3 has 14 residues. Germline values: CDR1 KGHSH, CDR2 LQKENI. The TCR originated in a woman aged 25 to 39 in good health and CMV-seropositive. Sequencing used PBMCs. This sequence joins TRBV18 and TRBJ2-1; 9 positions match TRBD2. The CDR3 reads CASFRAGGYNEQFF. CDR3 DNA: TGTGCCAGCTTCAGAGCGGGAGGTTACAATGAGCAGTTCTTC.